This TCR beta chain came from a study of identical twins. Study results and caveats: Fewer insertions marked abundant cord blood beta clonotypes; young adult naive trended weakly, memory not at all.

All of the donors were Caucasians in good health. This clonotype has just a few counts. Its matching antigen is unknown. TCRdb reprocessed the 5' RACE reads via MiXCR and lists one record per CDR3 protein. The profile covers some 630,000 distinct CDR3 sequences, with roughly 7.2% appearing a single time and roughly 1.6% taken by the ten largest. These data also formed part of another study, on yellow fever vaccine responses in identical twins. That paper states: Reportedly, twins' vaccine T cell responses looked partly convergent and partly personalized.

Sequenced material: PBMCs. This clonotype originated in a woman aged 18-29 years in good health.

The CDR3 DNA follows: TGTGCCAGCAGCCGGACAGACACACGAGAGACCCAGTACTTC. This encodes CASSRTDTRETQYF. The chain carries TRBV7-9 and TRBJ2-5, with a possible D match to TRBD1 (6 bases). CDR3 length: 14 residues. Trimming shortened V by 5 bases and J by 4 bases, and 14 bases separated the two germline ends. In germline, CDR1 is SEHNR, CDR2 FQNEAQ (reference sequence).